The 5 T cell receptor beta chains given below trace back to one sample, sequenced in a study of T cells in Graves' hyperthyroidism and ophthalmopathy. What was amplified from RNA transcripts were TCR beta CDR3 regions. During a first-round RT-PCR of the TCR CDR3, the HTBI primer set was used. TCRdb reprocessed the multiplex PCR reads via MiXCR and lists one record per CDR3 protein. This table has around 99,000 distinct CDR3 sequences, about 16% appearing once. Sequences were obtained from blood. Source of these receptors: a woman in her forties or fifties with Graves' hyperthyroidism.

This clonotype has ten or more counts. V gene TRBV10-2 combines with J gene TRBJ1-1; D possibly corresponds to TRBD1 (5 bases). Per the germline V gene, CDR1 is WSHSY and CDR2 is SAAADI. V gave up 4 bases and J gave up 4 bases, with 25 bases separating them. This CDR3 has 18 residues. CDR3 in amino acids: CASSGVGVYSGRGTEAFF. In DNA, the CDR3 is TGCGCCAGCAGTGGAGTGGGGGTCTACAGCGGGAGGGGCACTGAAGCTTTCTTT.

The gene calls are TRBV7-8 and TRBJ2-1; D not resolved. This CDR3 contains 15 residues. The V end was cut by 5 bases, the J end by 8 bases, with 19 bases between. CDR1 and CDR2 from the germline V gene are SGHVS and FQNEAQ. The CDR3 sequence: CASSPMKLGFDEQFF. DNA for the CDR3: TGTGCCAGCAGCCCCATGAAGCTGGGGTTCGATGAGCAGTTCTTC. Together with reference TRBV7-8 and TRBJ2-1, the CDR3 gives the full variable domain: GAGVSQSPRYKVAKRGQDVALRCDPISGHVSLFWYQQALGQGPEFLTYFQNEAQLDKSGLPSDRFFAERPEGSVSTLKIQRTQQEDSAVYLCASSPMKLGFDEQFFGPGTRLTVL.

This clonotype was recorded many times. As DNA, the CDR3 is TGCGCCAGCAGTCCCCAGGGGAGTTTCTACGAGCAGTACGTC. Residues: CASSPQGSFYEQYV. This chain connects TRBV10-2 to TRBJ2-7; D is possibly TRBD1 (6 bases). The ends were cut back, 5 bases at V and 3 bases at J, with 14 bases in the middle. CDR1 and CDR2 (germline): WSHSY, SAAADI. The CDR3 has 14 residues.

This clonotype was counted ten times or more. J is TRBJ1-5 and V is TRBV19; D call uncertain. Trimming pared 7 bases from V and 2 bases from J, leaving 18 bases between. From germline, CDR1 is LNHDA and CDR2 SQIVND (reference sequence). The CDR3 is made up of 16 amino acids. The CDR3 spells CASTPAPGYGNQPQHF. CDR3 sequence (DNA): TGTGCCAGTACCCCCGCGCCGGGTTACGGCAATCAGCCCCAGCATTTT.

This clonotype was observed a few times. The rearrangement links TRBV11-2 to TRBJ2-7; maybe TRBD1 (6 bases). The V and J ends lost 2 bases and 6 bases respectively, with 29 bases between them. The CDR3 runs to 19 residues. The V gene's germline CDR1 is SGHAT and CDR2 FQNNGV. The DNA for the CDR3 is TGTGCCAGCAGCTTATTGGGTACCGAACAGGGTGTTCCCTCCGGCGAGCAGTACTTC. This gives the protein CASSLLGTEQGVPSGEQYF.